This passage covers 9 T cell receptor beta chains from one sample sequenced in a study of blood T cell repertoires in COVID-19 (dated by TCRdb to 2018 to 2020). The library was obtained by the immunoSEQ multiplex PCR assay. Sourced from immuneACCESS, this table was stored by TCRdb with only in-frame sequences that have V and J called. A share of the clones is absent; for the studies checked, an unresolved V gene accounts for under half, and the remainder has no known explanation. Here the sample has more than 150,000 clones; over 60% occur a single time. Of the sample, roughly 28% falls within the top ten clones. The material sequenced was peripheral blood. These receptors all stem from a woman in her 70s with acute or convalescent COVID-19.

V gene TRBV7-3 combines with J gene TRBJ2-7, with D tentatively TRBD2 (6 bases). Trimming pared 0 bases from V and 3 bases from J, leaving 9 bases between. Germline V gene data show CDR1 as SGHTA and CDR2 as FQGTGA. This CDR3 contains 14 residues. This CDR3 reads CASSLTYGSYEQYF. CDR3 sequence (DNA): TGTGCCAGCAGCTTAACGTACGGGAGCTACGAGCAGTACTTC.

The CDR3 protein is CASSDVEAGGFF. CDR3 bases: TGTGCCAGCAGTGACGTAGAAGCGGGAGGGTTCTTC. This chain links TRBV6-1 with TRBJ2-1, with 9 positions matching TRBD2. CDR1 MNHNS and CDR2 SASEGT come from the germline V gene. The V gene end was trimmed by 3 bases and the J gene end by 15 bases; junction bases not matched to a gene: 6. The CDR3 spans 12 residues.

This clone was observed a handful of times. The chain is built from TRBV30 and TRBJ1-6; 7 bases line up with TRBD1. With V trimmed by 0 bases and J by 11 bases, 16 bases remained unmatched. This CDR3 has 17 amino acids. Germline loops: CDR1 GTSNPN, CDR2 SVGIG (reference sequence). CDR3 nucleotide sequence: TGTGCCTGGAGTGTACGGGGACAGAGGGCTTTCGGGGCACCCCTCCACTTT. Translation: CAWSVRGQRAFGAPLHF.

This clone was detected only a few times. The CDR3 DNA sequence: TGTGCCAGCAGTGACCCGGGGAGACTAGCGGGAGGGCGCCCCTACAATGAGCAGTTCTTC. This sequence encodes CASSDPGRLAGGRPYNEQFF. The chain has TRBV2 and TRBJ2-1, with 14 bases identical to TRBD2. Germline loops: CDR1 SNHLY, CDR2 FYNNEI. The length of the CDR3 is 20 residues. The V and J ends lost 3 bases and 2 bases, in that order; junction bases with no gene match: 12.

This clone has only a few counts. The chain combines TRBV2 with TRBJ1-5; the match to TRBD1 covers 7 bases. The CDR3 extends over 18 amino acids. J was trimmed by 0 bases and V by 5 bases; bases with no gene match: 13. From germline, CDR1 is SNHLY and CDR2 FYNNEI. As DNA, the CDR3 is TGTGCCAGCAGTTTTAAGCCGGGACAGCAATATAGCAATCAGCCCCAGCATTTT. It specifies CASSFKPGQQYSNQPQHF. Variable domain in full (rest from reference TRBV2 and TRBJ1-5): EPEVTQTPSHQVTQMGQEVILRCVPISNHLYFYWYRQILGQKVEFLVSFYNNEISEKSEIFDDQFSVERPDGSNFTLKIRSTKLEDSAMYFCASSFKPGQQYSNQPQHFGDGTRLSIL.

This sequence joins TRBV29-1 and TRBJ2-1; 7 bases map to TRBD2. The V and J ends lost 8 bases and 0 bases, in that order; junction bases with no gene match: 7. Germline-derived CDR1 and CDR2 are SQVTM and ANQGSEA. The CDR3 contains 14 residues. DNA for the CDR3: TGCAGCACCTGGACTAGAAACTCCTACAATGAGCAGTTCTTC. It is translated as CSTWTRNSYNEQFF.

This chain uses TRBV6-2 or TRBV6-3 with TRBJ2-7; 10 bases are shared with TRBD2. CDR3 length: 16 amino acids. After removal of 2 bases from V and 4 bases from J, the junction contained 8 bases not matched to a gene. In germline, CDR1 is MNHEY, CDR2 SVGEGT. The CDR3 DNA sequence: TGTGCCAGCAGTTACCGATCTAGCGGGAGTTTGTACGAGCAGTACTTC. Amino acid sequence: CASSYRSSGSLYEQYF.

DNA for the CDR3: TGCGCCAGCAGGCTTGAGGGAGGCTCTGGAAACACCATATATTTT. This translates into CASRLEGGSGNTIYF. This chain links TRBV5-1 with TRBJ1-3; no clear D gene. V was trimmed by 5 bases and J by 0 bases, leaving 12 bases between them. Germline CDR1 is SGHRS and CDR2 is YFSETQ. The CDR3 is 15 amino acids.

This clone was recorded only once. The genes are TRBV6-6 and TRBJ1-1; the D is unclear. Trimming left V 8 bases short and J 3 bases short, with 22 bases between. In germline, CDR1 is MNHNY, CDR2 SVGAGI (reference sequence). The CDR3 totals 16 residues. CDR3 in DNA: TGTGCCAGCGTCCGGGGAGGTGTGGGTGCGGACACTGAAGCTTTCTTT. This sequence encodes CASVRGGVGADTEAFF.